This passage covers 5 T cell receptor beta chains from one sample sequenced in a study of CD8 T cells in Susac syndrome. After extraction with the RNeasy kit, about 0.45 to 1 ug of the RNA was reverse transcribed using random hexamers. TCRdb reprocessed the immunoSEQ multiplex PCR reads via MiXCR and lists one record per CDR3 protein. The table includes about 440,000 distinct CDR3 sequences, approximately 85% detected once. Sequenced sample: CD8+ T cells from PBMCs. The origin of the receptors is a human donor with multiple sclerosis.

In DNA, the CDR3 is TGCAGTGCTAGAGATCGGGAGCGGGAGGGGTACGAGCAGTACTTC. Translated: CSARDREREGYEQYF. The chain recombines TRBV20-1 with TRBJ2-7; 10 nucleotides agree with TRBD2. CDR3 length: 15 amino acids. Losses at the gene ends were 0 bases for V and 4 bases for J; bases not matched to a gene: 6. Germline V CDR1 and CDR2: DFQATT, SNEGSKA (reference sequence).

V gene TRBV3-1 combines with J gene TRBJ1-6, with D perhaps TRBD1 (6 bases). CDR1 and CDR2 (germline): LGHDT, YNNKEL (reference sequence). Between the trimmed V and J ends, which lost 2 bases and 7 bases, there was a span of 12 bases. The CDR3 covers 15 residues. The CDR3 protein is CASSQPTGNNSPLHF. CDR3 coding DNA: TGTGCCAGCAGCCAACCTACAGGGAACAATTCACCCCTCCACTTT. The entire variable domain, with the rest obtained from reference TRBV3-1 and TRBJ1-6, is as follows: DTAVSQTPKYLVTQMGNDKSIKCEQNLGHDTMYWYKQDSKKFLKIMFSYNNKELIINETVPNRFSPKSPDKAHLNLHINSLELGDSAVYFCASSQPTGNNSPLHFGNGTRLTVT.

The CDR3 DNA is TGCGCCAGCAGCCCATGGGGGAGCATGAACACTGAAGCTTTCTTT. This gives the protein CASSPWGSMNTEAFF. The V gene is TRBV4-1, the J gene TRBJ1-1, with D tentatively TRBD1 (5 bases). This CDR3 has 15 residues. V lost 4 bases and J lost 0, with 12 bases in between. Per germline, CDR1 MGHRA and CDR2 YSYEKL.

The CDR3 nucleotides are TGTGCCAGCAACCCGGGACAGGGGTTCTTCGAGCAGTACTTC. Translation: CASNPGQGFFEQYF. V gene TRBV2 combines with J gene TRBJ2-7; 10 bases match TRBD1. The CDR3 consists of 14 residues. Trimming cost V 7 bases and J 6 bases; bases outside gene matches: 9. Per germline, CDR1 SNHLY and CDR2 FYNNEI.

The CDR3 sequence is CASSMGRFYGYTF. CDR3 nucleotide sequence: TGTGCCAGTAGTATGGGCAGGTTCTATGGCTACACCTTC. This chain uses TRBV19 with TRBJ1-2; unclear D gene. The germline gives CDR1 LNHDA, CDR2 SQIVND (reference sequence). CDR3 length: 13 residues. Trimming removed 3 bases from V and 4 bases from J, with 9 bases in between.